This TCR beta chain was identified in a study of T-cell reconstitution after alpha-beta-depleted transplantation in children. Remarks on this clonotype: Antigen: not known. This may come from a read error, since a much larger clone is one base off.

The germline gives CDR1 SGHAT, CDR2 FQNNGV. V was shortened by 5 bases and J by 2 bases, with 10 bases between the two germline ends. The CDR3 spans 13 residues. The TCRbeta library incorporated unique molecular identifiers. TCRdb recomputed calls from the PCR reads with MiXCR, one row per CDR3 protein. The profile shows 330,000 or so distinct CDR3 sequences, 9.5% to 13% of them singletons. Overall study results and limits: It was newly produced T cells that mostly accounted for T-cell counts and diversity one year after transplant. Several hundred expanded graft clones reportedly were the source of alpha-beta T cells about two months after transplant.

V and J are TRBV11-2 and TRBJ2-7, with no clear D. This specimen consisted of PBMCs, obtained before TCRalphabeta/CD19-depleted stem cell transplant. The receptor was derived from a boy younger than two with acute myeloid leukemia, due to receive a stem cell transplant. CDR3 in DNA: TGTGCCAGCAGCGCCGTGACAACCTACGAGCAGTACTTC. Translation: CASSAVTTYEQYF.